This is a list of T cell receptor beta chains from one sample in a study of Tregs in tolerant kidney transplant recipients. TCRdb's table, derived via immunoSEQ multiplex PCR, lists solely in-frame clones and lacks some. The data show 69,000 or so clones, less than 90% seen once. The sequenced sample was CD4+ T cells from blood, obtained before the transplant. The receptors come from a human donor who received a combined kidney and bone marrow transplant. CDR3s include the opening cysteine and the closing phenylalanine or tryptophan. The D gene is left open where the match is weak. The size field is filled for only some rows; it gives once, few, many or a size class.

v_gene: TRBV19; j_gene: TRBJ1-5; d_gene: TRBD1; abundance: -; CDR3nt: TGTGCCAGTAGTATCCGACAGGGGGCAAGCAATCAGCCCCAGCATTTT; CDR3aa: CASSIRQGASNQPQHF
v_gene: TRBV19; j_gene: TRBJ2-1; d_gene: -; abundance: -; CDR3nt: TGTGCCAGTAGTATAGTAGAGGTCGGCCAGCGTGTGCAGTTCTTC; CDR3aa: CASSIVEVGQRVQFF
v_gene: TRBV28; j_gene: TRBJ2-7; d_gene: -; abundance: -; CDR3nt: TGTGCCAGCAGTCTGGAATCGGGACACCCACCCCTCTACGAGCAGTACTTC; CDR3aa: CASSLESGHPPLYEQYF
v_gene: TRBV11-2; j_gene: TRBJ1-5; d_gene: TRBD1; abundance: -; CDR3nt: TGTGCCAGCAGCGAGGGACAGGGGAACACCCCCCAGCATTTT; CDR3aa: CASSEGQGNTPQHF
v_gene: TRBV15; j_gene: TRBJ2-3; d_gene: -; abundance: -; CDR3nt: TGTGCCACCAGTAACGATGAGAGAAGCACAGATACGCAGTATTTT; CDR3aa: CATSNDERSTDTQYF
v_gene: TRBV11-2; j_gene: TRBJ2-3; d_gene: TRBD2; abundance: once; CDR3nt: TGTGCCAGCAGCTTCCATTCTAGCGGGGGGGATACGCAGTATTTT; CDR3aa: CASSFHSSGGDTQYF
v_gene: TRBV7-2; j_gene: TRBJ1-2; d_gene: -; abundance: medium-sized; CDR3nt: TGTGCCAGCAGCTTTAACGGGGATGGGTTTGGCTACACCTTC; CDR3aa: CASSFNGDGFGYTF
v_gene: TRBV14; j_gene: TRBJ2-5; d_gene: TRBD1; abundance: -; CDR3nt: TGTGCCAGCAGCAAAGCCGGGACAGGGTATCAAGAGACCCAGTACTTC; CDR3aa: CASSKAGTGYQETQYF
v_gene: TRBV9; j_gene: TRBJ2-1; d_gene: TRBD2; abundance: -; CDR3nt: TGTGCCAGCAGCTTCAAGCGGGAGTTCCATGAGCAGTTCTTC; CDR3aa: CASSFKREFHEQFF
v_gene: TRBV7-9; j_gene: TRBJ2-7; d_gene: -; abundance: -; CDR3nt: TGTGCCAGCAGCTTAGGTCAGGGCCCATCCACTTTC; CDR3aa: CASSLGQGPSTF
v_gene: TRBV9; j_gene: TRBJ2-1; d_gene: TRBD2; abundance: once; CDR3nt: TGTGCCAGCAGCTTAGGACTAGCGGGCCTACCCTACAATGAGCAGTTCTTC; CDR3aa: CASSLGLAGLPYNEQFF
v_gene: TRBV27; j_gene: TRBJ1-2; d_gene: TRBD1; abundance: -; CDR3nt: TGTGCCAGCAGTTTATTGCCGGGGACAGGGGGCAGGGGCTATGGCTACACCTTC; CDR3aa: CASSLLPGTGGRGYGYTF
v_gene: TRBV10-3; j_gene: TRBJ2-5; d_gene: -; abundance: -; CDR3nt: TGTGCCATCAGTGGGGGAGTTCAAGAGACCCAGTACTTC; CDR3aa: CAISGGVQETQYF
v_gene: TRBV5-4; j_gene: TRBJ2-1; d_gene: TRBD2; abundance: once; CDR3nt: TGTGCCAGCAGCTGGGGACTCGAGCGGGAGCGTGAGCAGTTCTTC; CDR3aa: CASSWGLEREREQFF
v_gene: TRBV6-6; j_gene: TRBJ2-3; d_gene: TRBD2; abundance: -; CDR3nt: TGTGCCAGCAGCACCGGGACTAGCGCAGATACGCAGTATTTT; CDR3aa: CASSTGTSADTQYF
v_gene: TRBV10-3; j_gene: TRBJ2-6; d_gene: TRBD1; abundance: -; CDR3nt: TGTGCCATCAGTGAGTCATTGCGGCACCGGACAGGGTCCTCTGGGGCCAACGTCCTGACTTTC; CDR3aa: CAISESLRHRTGSSGANVLTF
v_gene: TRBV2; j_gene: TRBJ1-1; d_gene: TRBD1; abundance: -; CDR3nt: TGTGCCAGCACCCTGACAGGGAGGAACACTGAAGCTTTCTTT; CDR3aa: CASTLTGRNTEAFF
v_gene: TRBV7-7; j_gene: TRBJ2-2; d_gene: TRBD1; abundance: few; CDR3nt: TGTGCCAGCAGCTTAGTCCCCACGATTGGGACAGGGAACACCGGGGAGCTGTTTTTT; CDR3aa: CASSLVPTIGTGNTGELFF
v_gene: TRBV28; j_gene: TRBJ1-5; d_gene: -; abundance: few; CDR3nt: TGTGCCAGCAGTGGGGGGGATATCAATCAGCCCCAGCATTTT; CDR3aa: CASSGGDINQPQHF
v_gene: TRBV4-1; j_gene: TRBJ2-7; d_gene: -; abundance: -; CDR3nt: TGCGCCAGCAGCCCCCCCTTGAGGACATCCTCCGCCCACGAGCAGTACTTC; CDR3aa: CASSPPLRTSSAHEQYF
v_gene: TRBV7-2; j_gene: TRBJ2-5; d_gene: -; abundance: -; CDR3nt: TGTGCCAGCAGCTTTTGGCGGGACCCATACCAAGAGACCCAGTACTTC; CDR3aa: CASSFWRDPYQETQYF
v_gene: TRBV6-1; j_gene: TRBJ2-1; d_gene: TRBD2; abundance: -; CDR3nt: TGTGCCAGCGCCGGGACTAGGTCAAGAAATGAGCAGTTCTTC; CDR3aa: CASAGTRSRNEQFF
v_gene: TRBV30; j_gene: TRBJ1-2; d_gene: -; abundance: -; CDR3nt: TGTGCCTGGAGTGTAGGCAGGCTTGATGGTGGCTACACCTTC; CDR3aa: CAWSVGRLDGGYTF
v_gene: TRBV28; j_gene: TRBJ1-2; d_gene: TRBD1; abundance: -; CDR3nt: TGTGCCAGCAGCACCACAGGGGTGTTAACTAACTATGGCTACACCTTC; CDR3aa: CASSTTGVLTNYGYTF
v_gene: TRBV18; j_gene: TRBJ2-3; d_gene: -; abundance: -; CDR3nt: TGTGCCAGCTCACCTGACAGAGACTCTAGCACAGATACGCAGTATTTT; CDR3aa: CASSPDRDSSTDTQYF
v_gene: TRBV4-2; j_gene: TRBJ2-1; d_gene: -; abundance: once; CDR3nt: TGTGCCAGCAGCAACCAAGAAGGCGGCTCCTACAATGAGCAGTTCTTC; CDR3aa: CASSNQEGGSYNEQFF
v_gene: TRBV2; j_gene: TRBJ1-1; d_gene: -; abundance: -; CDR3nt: TGTGCCAGCAGTTCGGAGAAGAACACTGAAGCTTTCTTT; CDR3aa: CASSSEKNTEAFF
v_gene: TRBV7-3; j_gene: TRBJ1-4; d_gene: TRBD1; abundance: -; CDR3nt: TGTGCCAGCAGCTTATACGGGACAGGGAATGAAAAACTGTTTTTT; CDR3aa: CASSLYGTGNEKLFF
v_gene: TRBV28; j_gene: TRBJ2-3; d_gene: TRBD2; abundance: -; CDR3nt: TGTGCCAGCAGTCCTCCGACTAGCGGGACCACAGATACGCAGTATTTT; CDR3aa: CASSPPTSGTTDTQYF
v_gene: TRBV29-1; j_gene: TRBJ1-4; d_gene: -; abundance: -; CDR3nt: TGCAGCGGAGGGGAGGGGGAAAAACTGTTTTTT; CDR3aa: CSGGEGEKLFF
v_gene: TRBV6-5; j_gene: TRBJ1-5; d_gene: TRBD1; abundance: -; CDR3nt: TGTGCCAGCAGTCTGGGACAGGGGATTCAGCCCCAGCATTTT; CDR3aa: CASSLGQGIQPQHF
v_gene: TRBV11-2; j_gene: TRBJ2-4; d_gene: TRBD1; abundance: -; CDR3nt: TGTGCCAGCAGCGGGGACAGGCACAACATTCAGTACTTC; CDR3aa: CASSGDRHNIQYF
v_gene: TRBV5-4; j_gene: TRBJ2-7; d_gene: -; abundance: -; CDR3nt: TGTGCCAGCAGCTTCCGGGACGGGAGCTCCTACGAGCAGTACTTC; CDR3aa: CASSFRDGSSYEQYF
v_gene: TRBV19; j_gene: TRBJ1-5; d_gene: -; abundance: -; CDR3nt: TGTGCCAGTAGTCCCTGGGCCTCTGGCCCCAATCAGCCCCAGCATTTT; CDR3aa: CASSPWASGPNQPQHF
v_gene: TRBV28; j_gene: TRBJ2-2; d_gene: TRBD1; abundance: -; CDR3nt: TGTGCCAGCAGTTTAGAGGGGGCTGGCGGGGAGCTGTTTTTT; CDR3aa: CASSLEGAGGELFF
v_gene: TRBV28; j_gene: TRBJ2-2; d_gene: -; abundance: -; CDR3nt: TGTGCCAGCAGTTTATTTCAGGGTCCGAACACCGGGGAGCTGTTTTTT; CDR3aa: CASSLFQGPNTGELFF
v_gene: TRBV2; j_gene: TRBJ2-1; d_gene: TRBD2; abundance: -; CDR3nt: TGTGCCAGCAGTGTGGGACTAGTCGATGAGCAGTTCTTC; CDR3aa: CASSVGLVDEQFF
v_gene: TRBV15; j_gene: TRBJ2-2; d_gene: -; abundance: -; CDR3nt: TGTGCCACCAGCAGAGATTGGGGGGGCGCTTCTGACGGGGAGCTGTTTTTT; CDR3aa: CATSRDWGGASDGELFF
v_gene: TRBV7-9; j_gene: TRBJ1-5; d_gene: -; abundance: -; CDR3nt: TGTGCCAGCAGCTTAGCGGGCAGGGGCGACAATCAGCCCCAGCATTTT; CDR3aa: CASSLAGRGDNQPQHF
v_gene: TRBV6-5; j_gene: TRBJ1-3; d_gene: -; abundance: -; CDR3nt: TGTGCCAGCAGTCGGAGCTCTGGAAACACCATATATTTT; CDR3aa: CASSRSSGNTIYF
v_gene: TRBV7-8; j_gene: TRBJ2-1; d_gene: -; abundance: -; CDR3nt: TGTGCCAGCAGCGTAGGAGGACTTTACAATGAGCAGTTCTTC; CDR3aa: CASSVGGLYNEQFF
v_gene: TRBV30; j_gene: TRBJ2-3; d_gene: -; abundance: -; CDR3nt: TGTGCCTGGCAAATAAACTTTAGCACAGATACGCAGTATTTT; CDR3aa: CAWQINFSTDTQYF
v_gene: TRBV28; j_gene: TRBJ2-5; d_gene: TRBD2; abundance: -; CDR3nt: TGTGCCAGCAGATCTAGCGGCCAAGGGGAAGAGACCCAGTACTTC; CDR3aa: CASRSSGQGEETQYF
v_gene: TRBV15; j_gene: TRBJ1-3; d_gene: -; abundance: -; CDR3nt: TGTGCCACCAGCAGAGATCGCTCTGGAAACACCATATATTTT; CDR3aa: CATSRDRSGNTIYF
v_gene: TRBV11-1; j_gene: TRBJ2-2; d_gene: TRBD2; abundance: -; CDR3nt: TGTGCCAGCAGCTTAGCTGGGACTAGCCAGGGCGGGGAGCTGTTTTTT; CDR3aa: CASSLAGTSQGGELFF
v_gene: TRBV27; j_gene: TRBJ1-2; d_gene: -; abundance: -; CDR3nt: TGTGCCAGCAGTTTAAGGCTGTCATCCCTCGAGGTGGATGGCTACACCTTC; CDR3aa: CASSLRLSSLEVDGYTF
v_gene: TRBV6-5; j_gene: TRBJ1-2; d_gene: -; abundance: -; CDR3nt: TGTGCCAGCCGGGAGGGCCACGAGACTGGCGGCTACACCTTC; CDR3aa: CASREGHETGGYTF
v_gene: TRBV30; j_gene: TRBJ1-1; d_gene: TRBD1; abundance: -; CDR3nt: TGTGCCTGGACGCAGGGGGCGGGGACTGAAGCTTTCTTT; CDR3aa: CAWTQGAGTEAFF
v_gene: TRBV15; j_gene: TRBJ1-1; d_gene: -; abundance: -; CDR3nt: TGTGCCACCAGCAGACAGAACACTGAAGCTTTCTTT; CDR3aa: CATSRQNTEAFF
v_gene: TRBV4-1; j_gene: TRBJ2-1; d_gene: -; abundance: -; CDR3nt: TGCGCCAGCAGCCAAGTCTCAGACTTTGAGCAGTTCTTC; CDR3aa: CASSQVSDFEQFF
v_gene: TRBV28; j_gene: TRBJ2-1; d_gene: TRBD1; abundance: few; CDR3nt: TGTGCCAGCAGTCGACAGGGAAATGAGCAGTTCTTC; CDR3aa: CASSRQGNEQFF
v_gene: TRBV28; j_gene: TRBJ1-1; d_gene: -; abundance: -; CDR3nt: TGTGCCAGCAGTTTAGGACAGTTAAACACTGAAGCTTTCTTT; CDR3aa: CASSLGQLNTEAFF
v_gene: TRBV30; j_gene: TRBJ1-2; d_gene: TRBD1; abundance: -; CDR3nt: TGTGCCTGGAGTATGGGACAGGGGGCTTCCGGCTACACCTTC; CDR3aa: CAWSMGQGASGYTF
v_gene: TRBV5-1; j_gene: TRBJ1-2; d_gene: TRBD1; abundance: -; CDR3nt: TGCGCCAGCAGCTTGGCGGACAGGGGGCGCAGCTATGGCTACACCTTC; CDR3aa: CASSLADRGRSYGYTF
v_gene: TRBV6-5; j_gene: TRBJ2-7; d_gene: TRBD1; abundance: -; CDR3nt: TGTGCCAGCAGCCGACAGGGGGCCTCCTACGAGCAGTACTTC; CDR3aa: CASSRQGASYEQYF